This T cell receptor (beta chain) was recorded in a study of blood T cells in healthy people across ages. Study conclusions and caveats: As naive T cell percentage varied, TCR beta diversity correlated strongly with it. Estimated diversity, derived from one million T cells, was regarded as an underestimate. Naive and antigen-experienced cells were not separated, limiting conclusive comparison.

J gave up 0 bases and V 3 bases, and 4 bases lay outside the gene matches. Per the germline V gene, CDR1 is DFQATT and CDR2 is SNEGSKA (reference sequence). The CDR3 runs 14 residues. Alongside a J-beta primer mix, a sample-barcoded 5' primer served in a second PCR lasting roughly 6 to 12 cycles. TCRdb reanalysed the 5' RACE reads using MiXCR and keeps one entry per CDR3 protein. The sample shows just under 550,000 distinct CDR3 sequences, about 25% of them seen only once. Note on this clonotype: What it binds is unknown.

These data also formed part of another study, on T cells of mothers and their children. That work states: No persistent microchimeric T cell clones were detected at around 100 clones per million clonotypes sensitivity.

The clonotype originates from a boy aged 10-17 years in good health. The sample consisted of blood. The chain links TRBV20-1 to TRBJ2-5; 7 bases are a match to TRBD1. The CDR3: CSASRQGHQETQYF. For the CDR3, the DNA is TGCAGTGCTAGCCGACAGGGACACCAAGAGACCCAGTACTTC.